A selection of T cell receptor beta chains follows, all from one sample in a study of shared clonotypes between healthy human individuals. Sequencing was performed with immunoSEQ multiplex PCR; in TCRdb, only in-frame clones are kept and a portion is missing. The repertoire consists of 2.5 million or so clones, with approximately 94% occurring once and the leading ten covering over 0.12%. The sequencing sample was made of naive CD4+ T cells sorted from blood. These receptors were obtained from a man aged 18 to 30 in good health. Both conserved end residues are part of each CDR3. A D gene is named only where the DNA matches it firmly. Only some rows state a clone size, as once, few, many or a class for expanded clones.

>TRBD1|TRBJ2-7|TRBV2|-
CASWDSSYEQYF
TGTGCCAGCTGGGACAGCTCCTACGAGCAGTACTTC
>-|TRBJ1-3|TRBV7-8|-
CASSRALPGDSGNTIYF
TGTGCCAGCAGCCGGGCTCTGCCAGGGGACTCTGGAAACACCATATATTTT
>-|TRBJ2-7|TRBV19|-
CASSSDDRSYEQYF
TGTGCCAGTAGTTCAGACGACAGATCCTACGAGCAGTACTTC
>-|TRBJ1-2|TRBV6-5|-
CASSARTGGTNGYTF
TGTGCCAGCAGTGCACGGACCGGGGGGACAAATGGCTACACCTTC
>-|TRBJ2-7|TRBV11-1|-
CASSDGYEQYF
TGTGCCAGCAGTGACGGGTACGAGCAGTACTTC
>-|TRBJ1-2|TRBV30|-
CAWSVLGESGYTF
TGTGCCTGGAGTGTACTAGGGGAGAGTGGCTACACCTTC
>-|TRBJ2-7|TRBV6-6|-
CASSSYYEQYF
TGTGCCAGCAGTTCATACTACGAGCAGTACTTC
>-|TRBJ2-7|TRBV28|-
CASSPQEIHEQYF
TGTGCCAGCAGTCCTCAGGAAATCCACGAGCAGTACTTC
>TRBD2|TRBJ2-1|TRBV9|-
CASSATSGVYNEQFF
TGTGCCAGCAGCGCCACTAGCGGGGTATACAATGAGCAGTTCTTC
>TRBD1|TRBJ2-7|TRBV5-1|-
CASSSGQVHEQYF
TGCGCCAGCAGCTCTGGACAGGTCCACGAGCAGTACTTC
>-|TRBJ1-2|TRBV7-2|-
CASSSYQGGRGYTF
TGTGCCAGCAGCTCCTATCAGGGAGGGCGTGGCTACACCTTC
>-|TRBJ2-7|TRBV9|-
CASSVGEGGFYEQYF
TGTGCCAGCAGCGTAGGTGAGGGAGGCTTTTACGAGCAGTACTTC
>TRBD1|TRBJ2-5|TRBV5-1|-
CASSPRDRGRETQYF
TGCGCCAGCAGCCCCAGGGACAGGGGGCGGGAGACCCAGTACTTC
>-|TRBJ1-2|TRBV5-4|once
CASSPTDTYGYTF
TGTGCCAGCAGCCCGACGGACACCTATGGCTACACCTTC
>TRBD1|TRBJ1-2|TRBV29-1|once
CSVGQGTNYGYTF
TGCAGCGTCGGACAGGGGACTAACTATGGCTACACCTTC
>-|TRBJ1-4|TRBV5-4|-
CASSLSGGNEKLFF
TGTGCCAGCAGCTTGTCCGGGGGAAATGAAAAACTGTTTTTT
>-|TRBJ1-1|TRBV28|-
CASRWEGSAAFF
TGTGCCAGCAGGTGGGAGGGGTCGGCGGCTTTCTTT
>TRBD2|TRBJ2-3|TRBV2|-
CASSERGRVGDTQYF
TGTGCCAGCAGTGAACGCGGGAGGGTGGGAGATACGCAGTATTTT
>TRBD1|TRBJ1-5|TRBV9|-
CASSVVTGGPQHF
TGTGCCAGCAGCGTAGTAACAGGGGGACCCCAGCATTTT
>-|TRBJ2-7|TRBV28|-
CASSFTTGVNEQYF
TGTGCCAGCAGTTTTACGACGGGGGTTAACGAGCAGTACTTC
>-|TRBJ1-2|TRBV4-3|-
CASSHGGGLGSGYGYTF
TGCGCCAGCAGTCACGGCGGGGGTTTAGGATCCGGCTATGGCTACACCTTC